This paragraph covers one TCR beta chain sequence. The record originates from a study of blood T cell repertoires in COVID-19. Generated by immunoSEQ multiplex PCR, the TCRdb table keeps only in-frame clones and is missing some. This table has about 300,000 clones, more than 75% appearing once. The sequence derives from a man aged 70-80 years with acute or convalescent COVID-19. The sample comprised peripheral blood.

CDR3 in DNA: TGTGCCTGGAGTGAGACTAGTTCACCCCTCCACTTT. Protein sequence: CAWSETSSPLHF. This sequence joins TRBV30 and TRBJ1-6; unclear D gene. The ends were cut back, 1 base at V and 9 bases at J, with 7 bases in the middle. The CDR3 length is 12 residues. Germline V gene data show CDR1 as GTSNPN and CDR2 as SVGIG (reference sequence).